This T cell receptor (beta chain) was recorded in a study of T cells in Graves' hyperthyroidism and ophthalmopathy. This sample holds PBMCs from 8.5 to 10 ml fresh peripheral blood. Amplification targeted TCR beta CDR3 regions from RNA transcripts. The HTBI set primed first-round TCR CDR3 RT-PCR. TCRdb used MiXCR to reprocess the multiplex PCR reads, holding one entry per CDR3 protein. This sample has about 360,000 distinct CDR3 sequences, with 13% found just once. This CDR3 spans 12 amino acids. In germline, CDR1 is MDHEN, CDR2 SYDVKM. The germline V and J ends were trimmed by 3 bases and 6 bases, with 6 bases remaining between them. This clonotype has ten or more counts.

The chain uses TRBV28 and TRBJ2-1, with D maybe TRBD1 (5 bases). Sequencing was carried out using blood. The sequence derives from a woman younger than 30 with Graves' hyperthyroidism. In DNA form, the CDR3 reads TGTGCCAGCAGTTTCCAGGGCAATGAGCAGTTCTTC. Its translation is CASSFQGNEQFF.